Each of the 29 T cell receptor beta chains below was sequenced from the same sample in a study of vaccination effects on CD4 cells after COVID-19. Measured with immunoSEQ multiplex PCR; TCRdb has only the in-frame clones, and not every one. The profile shows 25,000 to 35,000 clones, about four fifths of them singletons. Their antigens are not known. Using viral peptide pools, the ViraFEST assay grew out antigen-specific CD4+ T cells prior to sequencing. Researchers isolated CD4+ T cells once around 11 days of culture had elapsed. Vaccinated recipients, who were negative for nucleocapsid antibodies, had no history of SARS-CoV-2 infection. The material sequenced was CD4+ T cells from PBMCs cultured with SARS-CoV-2 spike peptides, taken before COVID-19 vaccination. Every receptor here comes from a human donor who received a COVID-19 vaccine.

V usage is TRBV18 and J usage is TRBJ1-4, with D maybe TRBD1 (5 bases). Germline V gene sequence: CDR1 KGHSH, CDR2 LQKENI. CDR3 length: 14 amino acids. The V end lost 8 bases, the J end lost 8 bases, and 18 bases lay between the germline ends. The CDR3 nucleotides are TGTGCCAGCGCGTTGGGGCTGGTAGGGGAAAAACTGTTTTTT. It encodes CASALGLVGEKLFF. Variable domain in full (rest from reference TRBV18 and TRBJ1-4): NAGVMQNPRHLVRRRGQEARLRCSPMKGHSHVYWYRQLPEEGLKFMVYLQKENIIDESGMPKERFSAEFPKEGPSILRIQQVVRGDSAAYFCASALGLVGEKLFFGSGTQLSVL.

The chain recombines TRBV4-3 with TRBJ2-1, with D perhaps given as TRBD1 or TRBD2 (7 bases each). The CDR3 contains 16 residues. CDR1 is LGHNA and CDR2 is YSLEER in the germline V gene. Trimming took off 4 bases at V and 7 bases at J, with 20 bases between the two ends. CDR3: CASSLGGGGAGNEQFF. CDR3 in DNA: TGCGCCAGCAGCCTCGGGGGAGGGGGCGCGGGGAATGAGCAGTTCTTC.

The rearrangement uses TRBV7-9 and TRBJ2-5; a possible D gene is TRBD1 (6 bases). The CDR3 is made up of 16 amino acids. Trimming took 5 bases from V and 5 from J, leaving 21 bases between them. Germline assignment: CDR1 SEHNR and CDR2 FQNEAQ (reference sequence). The CDR3 spells CASSPGRRTGRETQYF. The DNA for the CDR3 is TGTGCCAGCAGCCCCGGGCGGAGAACAGGGCGGGAGACCCAGTACTTC.

The V and J genes are TRBV5-1 and TRBJ2-7, with D unclear. Between the trimmed V and J ends, which lost 0 bases and 5 bases, there was a span of 12 bases. Germline V CDR1 and CDR2: SGHRS, YFSETQ. The CDR3 covers 14 residues. The CDR3 region is CASSLGSGPDEQYF. Written as DNA, the CDR3 is TGCGCCAGCAGCTTGGGATCGGGTCCCGACGAGCAGTACTTC.

V gene TRBV6-6 combines with J gene TRBJ2-7; TRBD2 is a possible D gene (6 bases). Germline CDR1 reads MNHNY; CDR2 reads SVGAGI (reference sequence). V lost 6 bases to trimming and J lost 0 bases, with 21 bases between them. There are 17 residues in the CDR3. CDR3 protein: CASSRNFLAPASYEQYF. The CDR3 nucleotides are TGTGCCAGCAGCCGAAACTTTCTAGCGCCTGCCTCCTACGAGCAGTACTTC.

This clone has just a few counts. The chain recombines TRBV7-8 with TRBJ1-2; D is perhaps TRBD1 (5 bases). With 7 bases removed from V and 4 bases from J, the gap between germline ends came to 16 bases. The germline V gene has CDR1 SGHVS and CDR2 FQNEAQ. This CDR3 is 14 amino acids long. Here the CDR3 reads CASKSGEGSYGYTF. The CDR3, as DNA: TGTGCCAGCAAATCGGGGGAGGGATCCTATGGCTACACCTTC. Looking up the rest from reference TRBV7-8 and TRBJ1-2 gives the full variable domain: GAGVSQSPRYKVAKRGQDVALRCDPISGHVSLFWYQQALGQGPEFLTYFQNEAQLDKSGLPSDRFFAERPEGSVSTLKIQRTQQEDSAVYLCASKSGEGSYGYTFGSGTRLTVV.

This clone came up a few times. The rearrangement uses TRBV10-3 and TRBJ1-1; maybe TRBD1 (6 bases). Trimming took 0 bases from V and 13 from J, leaving 15 bases between them. Germline V lookup: CDR1 ENHRY, CDR2 SYGVKD. The CDR3 loop spans 13 amino acids. The CDR3 DNA reads TGTGCCATCAGTGAGTCAAACGCACAGGGAGGTTTCTTT. This encodes CAISESNAQGGFF.

The chain combines TRBV6-5 with TRBJ1-2, with 7 nucleotides matching TRBD1. The germline gives CDR1 MNHEY, CDR2 SVGAGI. The CDR3 is 15 residues long. V lost 4 bases and J lost 6; bases outside the gene matches: 11. DNA of the CDR3: TGTGCCAGCAGTTCCCCCGGACAGGAGTGGGATGGCTACACCTTC. Its protein product is CASSSPGQEWDGYTF.

This clone is classed as medium-sized. This rearrangement joins TRBV28 to TRBJ1-6, with 8 bases lining up with TRBD1. CDR3 length: 15 amino acids. CDR1 MDHEN and CDR2 SYDVKM come from the germline V gene. The V and J ends lost 5 bases and 7 bases, in that order; junction bases with no gene match: 7. This CDR3 is CASSPLTGANSPLHF. CDR3 bases: TGTGCCAGCAGTCCCCTGACAGGGGCGAATTCACCCCTCCACTTT.

CDR3 residues: CASSLAWTNLGGDTQYF. CDR3 nucleotide sequence: TGTGCCAGCAGCTTGGCCTGGACCAACCTGGGGGGAGATACGCAGTATTTT. The J gene is TRBJ2-3, the V gene TRBV5-4, with D tentatively TRBD2 (6 bases). Germline V gene data show CDR1 as SGHNT and CDR2 as YYREEE (reference sequence). CDR3 size: 17 residues. Between the trimmed V and J ends, which lost 0 bases and 5 bases, there was a span of 19 bases. The full variable domain, with the rest looked up from reference TRBV5-4 and TRBJ2-3, is ETGVTQSPTHLIKTRGQQVTLRCSSQSGHNTVSWYQQALGQGPQFIFQYYREEENGRGNFPPRFSGLQFPNYSSELNVNALELDDSALYLCASSLAWTNLGGDTQYFGPGTRLTVL.

The rearrangement joins TRBV7-9 to TRBJ1-2, with no clear D. V was cut by 5 bases and J by 2 bases, with 9 bases left in between. Germline values: CDR1 SEHNR, CDR2 FQNEAQ (reference sequence). The CDR3 runs 13 residues. The DNA for the CDR3 is TGTGCCAGCAGCCCACGGACCAACTATGGCTACACCTTC. The encoded protein is CASSPRTNYGYTF.

This clone showed up just once. The chain uses TRBV4-1 and TRBJ2-2; the match to TRBD2 covers 7 bases. The CDR3 length is 15 residues. V gave up 2 bases and J gave up 3 bases; unmatched junction bases: 3. In germline, CDR1 is MGHRA, CDR2 YSYEKL. The CDR3: CASSQRTRDTGELFF. Written as DNA, the CDR3 is TGCGCCAGCAGCCAAAGGACTAGAGACACCGGGGAGCTGTTTTTT.

This chain uses TRBV4-1 with TRBJ1-6; D remains unclear. Germline V gene sequence: CDR1 MGHRA, CDR2 YSYEKL. V was trimmed by 5 bases and J by 3 bases, leaving 11 bases between them. This CDR3 region has 15 residues. The CDR3 sequence is CASSSAQGYNSPLHF. CDR3 sequence (DNA): TGCGCCAGCAGCTCTGCCCAAGGCTATAATTCACCCCTCCACTTT.

The genes are TRBV11-3 and TRBJ2-2, with TRBD1 identical over 10 bases. The germline V gene encodes CDR1 SGHNT and CDR2 YENEEA. The J segment lost 4 bases and the V segment lost 5 bases, leaving 4 bases of the junction unmatched. CDR3 length: 15 amino acids. DNA of the CDR3: TGTGCCAGCAGCCCCGGGACAGGGGCCACCGGGGAGCTGTTTTTT. Translation gives CASSPGTGATGELFF.

The rearrangement links TRBV2 to TRBJ2-3; D possibly matches TRBD1 or TRBD2 (8 bases each). Germline assignment: CDR1 SNHLY and CDR2 FYNNEI. The CDR3 contains 15 residues. The germline V and J ends were trimmed by 6 bases and 1 base, with 14 bases remaining between them. The CDR3 sequence is CASSRGGQGTDTQYF. The DNA for the CDR3 is TGTGCCAGCAGCCGGGGGGGACAGGGCACAGATACGCAGTATTTT.

The chain is built from TRBV5-1 and TRBJ1-1; D may be TRBD1 (5 bases). The ends were cut back, 0 bases at V and 4 bases at J, with 10 bases in the middle. The V gene's germline CDR1 is SGHRS and CDR2 YFSETQ. This CDR3 is 14 amino acids long. The CDR3 sequence: CASSLGGGGTEAFF. Written as DNA, the CDR3 is TGCGCCAGCAGCTTGGGGGGTGGGGGCACTGAAGCTTTCTTT.

The chain combines TRBV11-2 with TRBJ2-3; TRBD1 matches 9 bases. The germline V gene has CDR1 SGHAT and CDR2 FQNNGV. This CDR3 is 17 amino acids long. V lost 5 bases, J lost 6 bases, and 15 bases stayed unmatched. CDR3 residues: CASSPSLPGQGGDTQYF. The CDR3 DNA reads as TGTGCCAGCAGCCCCTCACTCCCGGGACAGGGAGGGGATACGCAGTATTTT. The full variable domain, its missing parts supplied by reference TRBV11-2 and TRBJ2-3, is EAGVAQSPRYKIIEKRQSVAFWCNPISGHATLYWYQQILGQGPKLLIQFQNNGVVDDSQLPKDRFSAERLKGVDSTLKIQPAKLEDSAVYLCASSPSLPGQGGDTQYFGPGTRLTVL.

The chain carries TRBV29-1 and TRBJ1-2, with D unclear. CDR1 is SQVTM, CDR2 ANQGSEA, per germline. The CDR3 consists of 14 residues. Trimming left V 4 bases short and J 0 bases short, with 12 bases between. CDR3 bases: TGCAGCGTTGTGAATACAGCGACTAACTATGGCTACACCTTC. This translates into CSVVNTATNYGYTF.

The chain couples TRBV6-6 to TRBJ1-1; D might be TRBD1 (6 bases). This CDR3 comprises 16 residues. Trimming shortened V by 0 bases and J by 5 bases, and 16 bases separated the two germline ends. Per the germline V gene, CDR1 is MNHNY and CDR2 is SVGAGI (reference sequence). The CDR3 region is CASSYSIGGARTEAFF. The CDR3 nucleotides read TGTGCCAGCAGTTACTCAATTGGGGGGGCGCGGACTGAAGCTTTCTTT.

This clone was seen once. The gene calls are TRBV2 and TRBJ1-5; TRBD1 matches 9 bases. J lost 2 bases, V lost 6 bases, and 5 bases had no gene match. The CDR3 has 15 residues. Germline V gives CDR1 SNHLY, CDR2 FYNNEI. The CDR3: CASSSDRGGNQPQHF. The CDR3 DNA sequence: TGTGCCAGCAGCTCCGACAGGGGGGGCAATCAGCCCCAGCATTTT.

The chain's CDR3 is CASSPKSNQPQHF. CDR3 coding DNA: TGTGCCAGCAGTCCGAAAAGCAATCAGCCCCAGCATTTT. This sequence joins TRBV27 and TRBJ1-5; D is ambiguous. CDR3 size: 13 residues. Germline lookup yields CDR1 MNHEY and CDR2 SMNVEV (reference sequence). Deletions cut 5 bases from V and 1 base from J, with 6 bases between.

The CDR3 DNA follows: TGTGCCAGCAGGAAGGACAGTTCTAGGGGGAGGGGCTCCTACAATGAGCAGTTCTTC. It specifies CASRKDSSRGRGSYNEQFF. The genes are TRBV28 and TRBJ2-1; D is perhaps TRBD2 (7 bases). The CDR3 is 19 amino acids. Germline lookup yields CDR1 MDHEN and CDR2 SYDVKM. With 6 bases removed from V and 0 bases from J, the gap between germline ends came to 24 bases. Based on the CDR3 plus reference TRBV28 and TRBJ2-1, the full variable domain is DVKVTQSSRYLVKRTGEKVFLECVQDMDHENMFWYRQDPGLGLRLIYFSYDVKMKEKGDIPEGYSVSREKKERFSLILESASTNQTSMYLCASRKDSSRGRGSYNEQFFGPGTRLTVL.

The genes are TRBV9 and TRBJ2-2; 9 bases match TRBD2. V shed 3 bases and J 2 bases; nucleotides not matched to a gene: 5. The CDR3 runs to 16 residues. Per the germline V gene, CDR1 is SGDLS and CDR2 is YYNGEE. The CDR3 protein is CASSAAGTSNTGELFF. The CDR3 DNA follows: TGTGCCAGCAGCGCAGCCGGGACTAGCAACACCGGGGAGCTGTTTTTT.

The CDR3 DNA sequence: TGCAGCGTTGCTCACAATAGCAACGAGCAGTACTTC. Its protein product is CSVAHNSNEQYF. The V call is TRBV29-1, the J call TRBJ2-7; D call uncertain. The CDR3 is made up of 12 amino acids. Germline V gene sequence: CDR1 SQVTM, CDR2 ANQGSEA. V shed 4 bases and J shed 5 bases, with 12 bases lying between them.

The rearrangement uses TRBV11-2 and TRBJ1-5; no reliable D call. Germline V lookup: CDR1 SGHAT, CDR2 FQNNGV. The CDR3 sequence is 13 residues long. V lost 5 bases and J 0 bases, leaving 5 bases between the germline ends. CDR3 sequence reads: CASSVGSNQPQHF. The CDR3 DNA sequence: TGTGCCAGCAGCGTCGGTAGCAATCAGCCCCAGCATTTT.

The CDR3, as DNA: TGTGCCAGCAGCTTGGAGGGGGGACATTCACCCCTCCACTTT. Protein: CASSLEGGHSPLHF. The chain employs TRBV7-9 and TRBJ1-6, with a possible D match to TRBD1 (6 bases). Germline values: CDR1 SEHNR, CDR2 FQNEAQ (reference sequence). CDR3 length: 14 residues. V dropped 3 bases and J dropped 8 bases, with 11 bases sitting between them. Full variable domain (missing parts from reference TRBV7-9 and TRBJ1-6): DTGVSQNPRHKITKRGQNVTFRCDPISEHNRLYWYRQTLGQGPEFLTYFQNEAQLEKSRLLSDRFSAERPKGSFSTLEIQRTEQGDSAMYLCASSLEGGHSPLHFGNGTRLTVT.

This chain connects TRBV11-3 to TRBJ2-5; weak D call: TRBD1 (6 bases). Trimming removed 5 bases at V and 1 base at J, with 11 bases between. The CDR3 contains 14 residues. Per the germline V gene, CDR1 is SGHNT and CDR2 is YENEEA. The CDR3 DNA is TGTGCCAGCAGCGTGGACAGCCTCCAAGAGACCCAGTACTTC. Translation: CASSVDSLQETQYF.

The rearrangement uses TRBV5-6 and TRBJ2-3; 13 nucleotides line up with TRBD2. Germline V lookup: CDR1 SGHDT, CDR2 YYEEEE. V trimming: 2 bases; J trimming: 2 bases; junction bases outside the gene matches: 5. The CDR3 is 17 amino acids. The CDR3 protein is CASSFPGTSGTTDTQYF. In DNA, the CDR3 is TGTGCCAGCAGCTTTCCCGGGACTAGCGGGACCACAGATACGCAGTATTTT.

The V call is TRBV21-1, the J call TRBJ1-1; the D segment call TRBD1 is taken from the table without a DNA check. TRBV21-1 represents a pseudogene. The CDR3 consists of 16 residues. The CDR3 is CASSKYLTGRNTEAFF. In DNA form, the CDR3 reads TGTGCCAGCAGCAAATACCTGACAGGGAGGAACACTGAAGCTTTCTTT.